The next 5 T cell receptor beta chains were all read from a single sample in a study of cytomegalovirus exposure and HLA in healthy donors. Both 60 Vbeta primers and 13 Jbeta primers went into the PCR. This table comes from immunoSEQ multiplex PCR, and its TCRdb copy is limited to in-frame clones, with some not included. In the table there are over 100,000 clones, around 75% of which are singletons. Input material: PBMCs. These receptors came from a woman under 40 in good health and CMV-seronegative.

This chain connects TRBV6-5 to TRBJ1-1; D unresolved. Trimming shortened V by 6 bases and J by 2 bases, and 16 bases separated the two germline ends. Germline CDR1 reads MNHEY; CDR2 reads SVGAGI. The CDR3 spans 15 residues. The CDR3 sequence: CASSYAGFRNTEAFF. The CDR3 bases are TGTGCCAGCAGCTACGCGGGGTTTAGAAACACTGAAGCTTTCTTT.

The CDR3: CASSHDARSALEAFF. In DNA form, the CDR3 reads TGCGCCAGCAGCCATGATGCCCGCTCCGCACTAGAAGCTTTCTTT. This chain uses TRBV5-1 with TRBJ1-1; D gene unclear. The CDR3 runs 15 residues. Germline lookup yields CDR1 SGHRS and CDR2 YFSETQ. The germline V and J ends were trimmed by 4 bases and 8 bases, with 21 bases remaining between them.

The chain recombines TRBV5-1 with TRBJ2-3; no clear D. CDR1 is SGHRS and CDR2 is YFSETQ in the germline V gene. CDR3 length equals 13 residues. The V end was cut by 1 base, the J end by 5 bases, with 8 bases between. The CDR3 DNA reads as TGCGCCAGCAGCTTGTCCCTAGGAGATACGCAGTATTTT. Translation gives CASSLSLGDTQYF.

Here the CDR3 DNA reads TGTGCTAGTGGTTTGTTTCACAGGGGCCTTAACCTTATGAACACTGAAGCTTTCTTT. Residues: CASGLFHRGLNLMNTEAFF. The gene calls are TRBV12-5 and TRBJ1-1, with 7 bases matching TRBD1. Germline V gene lookup returns CDR1 LGHNT and CDR2 FRNRAP. This CDR3 region has 19 residues. J gave up 0 bases and V 2 bases, and 15 bases lay outside the gene matches.

This clone was detected a few times. V gene TRBV5-1 combines with J gene TRBJ1-1; 7 nucleotides agree with TRBD1. Germline V gene data show CDR1 as SGHRS and CDR2 as YFSETQ. The CDR3 has 15 amino acids. Trimming took 0 bases from V and 2 from J; bases not matched to a gene: 4. CDR3 in amino acids: CASSLVSGGNTEAFF. CDR3 nucleotides: TGCGCCAGCAGCTTGGTGTCAGGGGGTAACACTGAAGCTTTCTTT.